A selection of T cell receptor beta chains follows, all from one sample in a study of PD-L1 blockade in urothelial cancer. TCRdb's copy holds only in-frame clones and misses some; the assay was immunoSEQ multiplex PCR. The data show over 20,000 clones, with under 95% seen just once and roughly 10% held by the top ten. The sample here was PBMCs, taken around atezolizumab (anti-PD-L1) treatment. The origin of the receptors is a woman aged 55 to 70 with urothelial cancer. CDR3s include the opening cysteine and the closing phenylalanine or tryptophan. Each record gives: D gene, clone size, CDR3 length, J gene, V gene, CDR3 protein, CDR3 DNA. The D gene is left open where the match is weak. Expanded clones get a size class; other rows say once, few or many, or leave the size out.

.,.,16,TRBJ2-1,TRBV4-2,CASSQVPGLRPNEQFF,TGTGCCAGCAGCCAAGTTCCGGGACTGCGTCCCAATGAGCAGTTCTTC
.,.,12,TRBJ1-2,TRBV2,CASSGEGYGYTF,TGTGCCAGCAGCGGGGAAGGCTATGGCTACACCTTC
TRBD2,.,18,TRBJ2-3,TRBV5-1,CASSFTGPSGRLTDTQYF,TGCGCCAGCAGCTTTACAGGGCCTAGCGGGAGGCTCACAGATACGCAGTATTTT
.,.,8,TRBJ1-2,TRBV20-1,CSASFQLF,TGCAGTGCTAGCTTTCAACTTTTC
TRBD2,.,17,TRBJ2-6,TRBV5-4,CASSSRAGGGGANVLTF,TGTGCCAGCAGCTCGAGAGCGGGAGGGGGTGGGGCCAACGTCCTGACTTTC
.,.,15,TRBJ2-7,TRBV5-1,CASSLALAGSVEQYF,TGCGCCAGCAGCTTGGCCCTGGCAGGGTCCGTCGAGCAGTACTTC
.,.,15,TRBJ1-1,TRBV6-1,CASSEDGRLNTEAFF,TGTGCCAGCAGTGAAGATGGGAGACTTAACACTGAAGCTTTCTTT
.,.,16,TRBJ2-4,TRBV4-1,CASSQARQGAKNIQYF,TGCGCCAGCAGCCAAGCCCGGCAGGGGGCCAAAAACATTCAGTACTTC
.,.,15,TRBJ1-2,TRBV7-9,CASSSSMGPYYGYTF,TGTGCCAGCAGCTCCAGCATGGGCCCGTACTATGGCTACACCTTC
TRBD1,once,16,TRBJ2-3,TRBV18,CASSLGGPSGTDTQYF,TGTGCCAGCTCACTAGGGGGCCCTTCTGGCACAGATACGCAGTATTTT
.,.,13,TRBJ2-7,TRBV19,CASSISHRDEQYF,TGTGCCAGTAGTATTTCACACAGGGACGAGCAGTACTTC
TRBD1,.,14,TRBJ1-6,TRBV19,CASSSDRGDSPLHF,TGTGCCAGTAGTAGCGACAGGGGGGATTCACCCCTCCACTTT
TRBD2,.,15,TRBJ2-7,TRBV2,CASSDLAGGTYEQYF,TGTGCCAGCAGCGATCTAGCGGGAGGTACCTACGAGCAGTACTTC
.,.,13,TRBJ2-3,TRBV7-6,CASSFSELDTQYF,TGTGCCAGCAGCTTTAGCGAATTAGATACGCAGTATTTT
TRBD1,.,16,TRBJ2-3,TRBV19,CASSRRGQEFTDTQYF,TGTGCCAGTAGTAGAAGGGGGCAGGAGTTCACAGATACGCAGTATTTT
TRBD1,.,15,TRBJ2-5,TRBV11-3,CASSFLGQGVETQYF,TGTGCCAGCAGCTTCCTCGGACAGGGTGTGGAGACCCAGTACTTC
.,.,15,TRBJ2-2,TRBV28,CASSYWTENTGELFF,TGTGCCAGCAGTTACTGGACAGAGAACACCGGGGAGCTGTTTTTT
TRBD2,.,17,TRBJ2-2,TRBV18,CASSPPQAGGNTGELFF,TGTGCCAGCTCACCACCGCAAGCGGGGGGGAACACCGGGGAGCTGTTTTTT
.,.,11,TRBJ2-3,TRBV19,CASSNLDTQYF,TGTGCCAGTAGTAACTTAGATACGCAGTATTTT
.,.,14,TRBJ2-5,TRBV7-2,CASSLAALQETQYF,TGTGCCAGCAGCTTGGCTGCATTGCAAGAGACCCAGTACTTC
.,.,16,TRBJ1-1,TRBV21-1,CAVPGLKLDVNTEAFF,TGTGCAGTCCCAGGACTTAAATTGGACGTGAACACTGAAGCTTTCTTT
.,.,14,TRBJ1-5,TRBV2,CASRDVEEDQPQHF,TGTGCCAGCAGGGATGTCGAAGAGGATCAGCCCCAGCATTTT
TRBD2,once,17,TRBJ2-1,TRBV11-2,CASSLISWTSGVNEQFF,TGTGCCAGCAGCTTAATTAGTTGGACTAGCGGGGTCAATGAGCAGTTCTTC
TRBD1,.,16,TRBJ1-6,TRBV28,CASTKDRGLYNSPLHF,TGTGCCAGCACTAAGGACAGGGGCCTTTATAATTCACCCCTCCACTTT
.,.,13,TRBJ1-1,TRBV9,CASSVAQAGEAFF,TGTGCCAGCAGCGTAGCACAGGCCGGAGAAGCTTTCTTT
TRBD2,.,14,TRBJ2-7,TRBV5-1,CASSSGTNSYEQYF,TGCGCCAGCAGCAGCGGGACTAACTCCTACGAGCAGTACTTC
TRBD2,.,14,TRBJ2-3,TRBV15,CATRASGSTDTQYF,TGTGCCACCCGGGCTAGCGGAAGCACAGATACGCAGTATTTT
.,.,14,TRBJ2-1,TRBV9,CASSVGAAYNEQFF,TGTGCCAGCAGCGTAGGTGCAGCCTACAATGAGCAGTTCTTC
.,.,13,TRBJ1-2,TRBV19,CASGALPFYGYTF,TGTGCCAGTGGTGCACTTCCCTTCTATGGCTACACCTTC
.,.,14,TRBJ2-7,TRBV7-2,CASSPGLSSYEQYF,TGTGCCAGCAGCCCCGGACTCAGCTCCTACGAGCAGTACTTC
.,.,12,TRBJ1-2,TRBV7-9,CASRSDSYGYTF,TGTGCCAGCAGGTCCGACAGCTATGGCTACACCTTC
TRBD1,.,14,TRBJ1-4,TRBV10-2,CASRGQVKNEKLFF,TGCGCCAGTCGAGGACAGGTCAAAAATGAAAAACTGTTTTTT
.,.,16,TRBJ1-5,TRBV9,CASSVGAEYSNQPQHF,TGTGCCAGCAGCGTAGGGGCAGAATATAGCAATCAGCCCCAGCATTTT
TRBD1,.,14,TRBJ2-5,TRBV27,CASSPGQGQETQYF,TGTGCCAGCAGCCCTGGACAGGGTCAAGAGACCCAGTACTTC
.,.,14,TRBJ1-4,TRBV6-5,CASSYARVGEKLFF,TGTGCCAGCAGTTACGCCCGGGTCGGGGAAAAACTGTTTTTT
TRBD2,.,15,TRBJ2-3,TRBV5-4,CASSSKTSQADTQYF,TGTGCCAGCAGTTCAAAGACTAGCCAAGCAGATACGCAGTATTTT
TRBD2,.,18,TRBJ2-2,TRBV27,CASSPPGAGVTNTGELFF,TGTGCCAGCAGTCCCCCGGGAGCGGGAGTCACGAACACCGGGGAGCTGTTTTTT
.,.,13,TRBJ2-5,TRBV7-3,CASSLGGWETQYF,TGTGCCAGCAGCTTGGGAGGTTGGGAGACCCAGTACTTC
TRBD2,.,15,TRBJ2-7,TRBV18,CASSQGTSGLYEQYF,TGTGCCAGCTCACAAGGGACTAGCGGCCTATACGAGCAGTACTTC
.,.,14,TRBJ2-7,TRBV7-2,CASSLARGSYEQYF,TGTGCCAGCAGCTTAGCTAGGGGATCCTACGAGCAGTACTTC
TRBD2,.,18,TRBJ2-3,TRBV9,CASSVRVAGDEATDTQYF,TGTGCCAGCAGCGTACGGGTAGCGGGGGACGAAGCCACAGATACGCAGTATTTT
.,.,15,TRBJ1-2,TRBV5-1,CASRTNVSPNYGYTF,TGCGCCAGCAGGACAAACGTCTCTCCCAACTATGGCTACACCTTC
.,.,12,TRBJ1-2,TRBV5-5,CASSLAGYGYTF,TGTGCCAGCAGCTTGGCGGGCTATGGCTACACCTTC
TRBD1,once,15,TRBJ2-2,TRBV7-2,CASSLGGQPREELFF,TGTGCCAGCAGCTTAGGGGGACAGCCAAGAGAGGAGCTGTTTTTT
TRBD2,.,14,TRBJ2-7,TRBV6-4,CASSDPRGVYEQYF,TGTGCCAGCAGTGACCCCCGGGGGGTCTACGAGCAGTACTTC
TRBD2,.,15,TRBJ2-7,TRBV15,CATSRSSGYSYEQYF,TGTGCCACCAGCAGATCTAGCGGGTACTCCTACGAGCAGTACTTC